This passage covers 11 T cell receptor beta chains from one sample sequenced in a study of cytomegalovirus exposure and HLA in healthy donors. Primers: 60 Vbeta forward and 13 Jbeta reverse. The method was immunoSEQ multiplex PCR; TCRdb's version includes in-frame clones alone and lacks a portion of them. The sample consists of some 120,000 clones, approximately 83% of them appearing once. Sequences were obtained from PBMCs. These receptors originate from a woman aged 40 to 50 in good health and CMV-seropositive.

V and J are TRBV28 and TRBJ2-1; 9 nucleotides agree with TRBD2. Trimming cost V 9 bases and J 0 bases; bases outside gene matches: 0. This CDR3 is 13 amino acids long. Germline assignment: CDR1 MDHEN and CDR2 SYDVKM. CDR3 protein: CASSGSSYNEQFF. In nucleotides, the CDR3 is TGTGCCAGTAGCGGGAGCTCCTACAATGAGCAGTTCTTC.

The chain combines TRBV30 with TRBJ2-1, with D possibly being TRBD2 (5 bases). The CDR3 is made up of 12 amino acids. Germline-derived CDR1 and CDR2 are GTSNPN and SVGIG (reference sequence). V lost 5 bases to trimming and J lost 10 bases, with 15 bases between them. The CDR3: CAWSDAGWEQFF. The CDR3 nucleotides are TGTGCCTGGTCGGACGCGGGTTGGGAGCAGTTCTTC.

The chain has TRBV30 and TRBJ2-2, with D uncertain. Germline lookup yields CDR1 GTSNPN and CDR2 SVGIG (reference sequence). CDR3 size: 13 residues. The germline V and J ends were trimmed by 5 bases and 0 bases, with 7 bases remaining between them. CDR3 protein: CAWHRTNTGELFF. The CDR3, as DNA: TGTGCCTGGCACAGAACGAACACCGGGGAGCTGTTTTTT.

The chain carries TRBV27 and TRBJ2-1; TRBD2 matches 8 bases. The CDR3 has 16 amino acids. In germline, CDR1 is MNHEY, CDR2 SMNVEV (reference sequence). V lost 0 bases, J lost 3 bases, and 4 bases stayed unmatched. This chain's CDR3 is CASSLSSGRVYNEQFF. As DNA, the CDR3 is TGTGCCAGCAGTTTATCGAGCGGGAGAGTCTACAATGAGCAGTTCTTC.

This chain uses TRBV6-5 with TRBJ1-1; 7 nucleotides align to TRBD1. The length of the CDR3 is 15 residues. V dropped 0 bases and J dropped 1; count of bases not matched to a gene: 2. The germline gives CDR1 MNHEY, CDR2 SVGAGI. CDR3 in DNA: TGTGCCAGCAGTTACTCCCCAGGGGGGAACACTGAAGCTTTCTTT. Its protein product is CASSYSPGGNTEAFF.

This chain uses TRBV9 with TRBJ1-2, with D possibly TRBD1 on 6 matching bases. V lost 3 bases and J lost 1, with 10 bases in between. The CDR3 consists of 14 residues. Germline V gene data show CDR1 as SGDLS and CDR2 as YYNGEE. CDR3 in amino acids: CASSARGDNYGYTF. The CDR3 DNA is TGTGCCAGCAGCGCCAGGGGCGATAACTATGGCTACACCTTC.

The chain uses TRBV27 and TRBJ2-5; perhaps TRBD1 as D (6 bases). The CDR3 is 14 residues long. V was pared by 6 bases and J by 5 bases, with 16 bases between. The germline CDR1 and CDR2 sequences are MNHEY and SMNVEV (reference sequence). The CDR3 bases are TGTGCCAGCAGGATGCCAGGGGATGTGGAGACCCAGTACTTC. Its translation: CASRMPGDVETQYF.

The rearrangement uses TRBV5-8 and TRBJ1-1, with D unclear. Germline V gene data show CDR1 as SGHTS and CDR2 as YDEGEE. CDR3 length: 15 residues. V was trimmed by 4 bases and J by 3 bases, leaving 16 bases between them. The CDR3 coding sequence is TGTGCCAGCAGCCCCGCACGGCAGACATACACTGAAGCTTTCTTT. Its protein product is CASSPARQTYTEAFF.

This clone was seen only once. The chain has TRBV28 and TRBJ1-1; 7 positions agree with TRBD1. The CDR3 totals 15 residues. V was pared by 4 bases and J by 4 bases, with 9 bases of the junction left unmatched. CDR1 is MDHEN, CDR2 SYDVKM, per germline. This chain's CDR3 is CASSSLDRASTEAFF. The CDR3 DNA sequence: TGTGCCAGCAGTTCCCTCGACAGGGCTAGCACTGAAGCTTTCTTT.

DNA for the CDR3: TGTGCCTGGAGTAGCGGGAGTTTAAATGAGCAGTTCTTC. This encodes CAWSSGSLNEQFF. This chain links TRBV30 with TRBJ2-1; 8 positions match TRBD2. This CDR3 region has 13 residues. Trimming took 2 bases from V and 7 from J; bases not matched to a gene: 4. Germline values: CDR1 GTSNPN, CDR2 SVGIG (reference sequence).

The V gene is TRBV5-4, the J gene TRBJ2-7, with D possibly TRBD2 on 6 matching bases. The CDR3 contains 15 residues. V lost 4 bases, J lost 2 bases, and 16 bases lay in between. CDR1 is SGHNT and CDR2 is YYREEE in the germline V gene (reference sequence). CDR3 bases: TGTGCCAGCAGCCTGGGACGGGGGAGCACCTACGAGCAGTACTTC. Translated: CASSLGRGSTYEQYF.